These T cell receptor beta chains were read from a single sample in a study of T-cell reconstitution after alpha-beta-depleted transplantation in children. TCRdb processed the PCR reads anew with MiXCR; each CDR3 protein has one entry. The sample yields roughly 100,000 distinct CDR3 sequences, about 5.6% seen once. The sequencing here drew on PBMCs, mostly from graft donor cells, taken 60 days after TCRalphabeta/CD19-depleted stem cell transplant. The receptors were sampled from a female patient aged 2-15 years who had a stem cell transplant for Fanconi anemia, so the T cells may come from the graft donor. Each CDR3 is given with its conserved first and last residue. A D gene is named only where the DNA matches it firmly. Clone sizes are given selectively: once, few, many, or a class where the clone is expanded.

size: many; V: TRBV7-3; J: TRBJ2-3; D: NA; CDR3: CASSGGGTDTQYF; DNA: TGTGCCAGCAGCGGTGGGGGTACAGATACGCAGTATTTT
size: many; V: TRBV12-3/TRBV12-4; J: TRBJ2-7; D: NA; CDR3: CASSLSATAPYEQYF; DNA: TGTGCCAGCAGTTTATCGGCTACGGCACCCTACGAGCAGTACTTC
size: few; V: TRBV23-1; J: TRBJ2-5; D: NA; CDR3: CASSQWETQYF; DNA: TGCGCCAGCAGTCAATGGGAGACCCAGTACTTC
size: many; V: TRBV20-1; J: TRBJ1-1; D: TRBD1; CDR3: CSAPDREFRIGTEAFF; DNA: TGCAGTGCTCCGGACAGGGAATTTAGGATAGGCACTGAAGCTTTCTTT
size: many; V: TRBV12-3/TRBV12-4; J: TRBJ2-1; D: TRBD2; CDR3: CASSSGRRYNEQFF; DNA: TGTGCCAGCAGTAGCGGGAGGCGGTACAATGAGCAGTTCTTC
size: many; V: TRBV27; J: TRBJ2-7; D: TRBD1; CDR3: CASSPGQAPYEQYF; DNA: TGTGCCAGCAGTCCAGGACAGGCCCCCTACGAGCAGTACTTC
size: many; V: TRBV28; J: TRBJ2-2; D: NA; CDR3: CASSGPRKLFF; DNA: TGTGCCAGCAGTGGACCGCGGAAGCTGTTTTTT
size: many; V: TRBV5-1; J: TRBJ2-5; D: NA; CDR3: CASSLWGRETQYF; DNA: TGCGCCAGCAGCTTGTGGGGGCGTGAGACCCAGTACTTC
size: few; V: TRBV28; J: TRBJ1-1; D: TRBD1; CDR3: CASSLDRASEAFF; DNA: TGTGCCAGCAGTTTAGACAGGGCCTCTGAAGCTTTCTTT
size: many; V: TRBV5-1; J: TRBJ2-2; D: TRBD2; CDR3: CASSQLAGLTGELFF; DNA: TGCGCCAGCAGCCAACTAGCGGGTCTCACCGGGGAGCTGTTTTTT
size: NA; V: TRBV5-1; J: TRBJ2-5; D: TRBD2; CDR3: CASSLRLAGGWETQYF; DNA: TGCGCCAGCAGCTTGAGGCTAGCGGGAGGATGGGAGACCCAGTACTTC
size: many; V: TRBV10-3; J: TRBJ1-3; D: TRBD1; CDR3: CAISEKQGSSGNTIYF; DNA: TGTGCCATCAGTGAGAAACAGGGGTCCTCTGGAAACACCATATATTTT
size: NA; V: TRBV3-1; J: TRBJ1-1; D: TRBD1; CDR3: CASSQGIAGTGYIAF; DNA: TGTGCCAGCAGCCAAGGAATAGCCGGGACAGGTTATATTGCCTTT
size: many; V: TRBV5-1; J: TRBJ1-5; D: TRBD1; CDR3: CASSQETGGNQPQHF; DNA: TGCGCCAGCAGCCAAGAGACAGGGGGCAATCAGCCCCAGCATTTT
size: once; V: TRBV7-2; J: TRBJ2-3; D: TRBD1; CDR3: CASSLGPMGPGQGWTDTQYF; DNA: TGTGCCAGCAGCTTAGGGCCTATGGGCCCGGGACAGGGGTGGACAGATACGCAGTATTTT
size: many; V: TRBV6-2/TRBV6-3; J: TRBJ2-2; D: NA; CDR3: CASSYPTGELFF; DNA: TGTGCCAGCAGTTACCCCACCGGGGAGCTGTTTTTT
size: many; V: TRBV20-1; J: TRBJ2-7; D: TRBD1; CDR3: CSATRTGGDYEQYF; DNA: TGCAGTGCTACCCGGACAGGGGGGGACTACGAGCAGTACTTC
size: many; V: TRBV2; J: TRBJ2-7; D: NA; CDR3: CASSASGYEQYF; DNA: TGTGCCAGCAGTGCTTCGGGATACGAGCAGTACTTC
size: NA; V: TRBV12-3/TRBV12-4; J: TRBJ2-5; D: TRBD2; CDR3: CACSLARLAGGHQETQYF; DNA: TGTGCCTGCAGTTTAGCGCGACTAGCGGGGGGTCATCAAGAGACCCAGTACTTC
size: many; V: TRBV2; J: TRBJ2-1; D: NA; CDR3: CASLLRYNEQFF; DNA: TGTGCCAGCCTTTTACGGTACAATGAGCAGTTCTTC
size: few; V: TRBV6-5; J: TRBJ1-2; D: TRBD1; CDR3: CASSFTGVGNYGYTF; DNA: TGTGCCAGCAGTTTCACAGGGGTGGGAAACTATGGCTACACCTTC
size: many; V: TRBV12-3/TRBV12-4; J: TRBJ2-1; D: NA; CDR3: CASSFVGYNEQFF; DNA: TGTGCCAGCAGTTTTGTCGGGTACAATGAGCAGTTCTTC
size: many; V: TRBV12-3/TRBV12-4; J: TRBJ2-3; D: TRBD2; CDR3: CASSRLAASTDTQYF; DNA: TGTGCCAGCAGCCGACTAGCGGCTAGCACAGATACGCAGTATTTT
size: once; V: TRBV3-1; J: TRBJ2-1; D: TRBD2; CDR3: CASCQVPGTSGGARYNEQFF; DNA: TGTGCCTCCTGCCAAGTGCCCGGGACTAGCGGGGGGGCCCGGTACAATGAGCAGTTCTTC
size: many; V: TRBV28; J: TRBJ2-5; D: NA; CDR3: CAVQGSKETQYF; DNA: TGTGCCGTCCAGGGAAGCAAAGAGACCCAGTACTTC
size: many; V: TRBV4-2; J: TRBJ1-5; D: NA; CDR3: CASSQDLMGNQPQHF; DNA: TGTGCCAGCAGCCAAGATTTGATGGGCAATCAGCCCCAGCATTTT
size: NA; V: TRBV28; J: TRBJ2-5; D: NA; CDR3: CASSPPWETQYF; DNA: TGTGCCAGCAGTCCCCCGTGGGAGACCCAGTACTTC
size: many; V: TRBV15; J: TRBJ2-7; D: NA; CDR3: CATSRDRVPYEQYF; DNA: TGTGCCACCAGCAGAGACCGGGTCCCCTACGAGCAGTACTTC
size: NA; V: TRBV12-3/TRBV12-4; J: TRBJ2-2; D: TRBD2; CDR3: CTSSLTRTSDPSNTGELFF; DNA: TGTACCAGCAGTTTAACCCGGACTAGCGACCCTTCGAACACCGGGGAGCTGTTTTTT
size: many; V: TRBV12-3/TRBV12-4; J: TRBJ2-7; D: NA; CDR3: CASSFPGASVGVEQYF; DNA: TGTGCCAGCAGTTTCCCAGGTGCTAGCGTTGGGGTCGAGCAGTACTTC
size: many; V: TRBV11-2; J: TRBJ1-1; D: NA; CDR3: CASSLAGEAFF; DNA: TGTGCCAGCAGCTTAGCCGGAGAAGCTTTCTTT
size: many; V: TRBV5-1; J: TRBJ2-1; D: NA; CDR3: CASSLGRLVGKEHEQFF; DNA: TGCGCCAGCAGCTTGGGGCGACTAGTGGGTAAGGAACATGAGCAGTTCTTC
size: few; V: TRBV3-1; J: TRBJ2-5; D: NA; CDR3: CASSQDLTQGGFGQQETQYF; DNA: TGTGCCAGCAGCCAAGATCTAACACAGGGTGGATTTGGGCAACAAGAGACCCAGTACTTC
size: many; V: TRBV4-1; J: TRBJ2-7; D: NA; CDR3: CASSQEGVPGPTSYEQYF; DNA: TGCGCCAGCAGCCAAGAAGGGGTACCGGGACCCACCTCCTACGAGCAGTACTTC
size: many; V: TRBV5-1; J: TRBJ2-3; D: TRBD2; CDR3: CASSLPGLRAYTTDTQYF; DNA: TGCGCCAGCAGTCTTCCGGGACTAAGGGCATACACCACAGATACGCAGTATTTT
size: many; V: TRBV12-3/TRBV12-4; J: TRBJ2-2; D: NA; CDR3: CASSLWAGPNTGELFF; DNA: TGTGCCAGCAGTTTATGGGCAGGGCCGAACACCGGGGAGCTGTTTTTT
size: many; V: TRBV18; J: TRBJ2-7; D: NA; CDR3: CASSPGGSQSYEQYF; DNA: TGTGCCAGCTCACCAGGGGGGAGTCAATCCTACGAGCAGTACTTC
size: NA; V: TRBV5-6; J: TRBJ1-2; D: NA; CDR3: CASSLGPGHRFNYGYTF; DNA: TGTGCCAGCAGCTTGGGTCCGGGACACCGCTTTAACTATGGCTACACCTTC
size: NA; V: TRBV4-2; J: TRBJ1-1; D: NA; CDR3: CASSQEDLQGTEAFF; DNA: TGTGCCAGCAGCCAAGAAGACCTACAGGGTACTGAAGCTTTCTTT
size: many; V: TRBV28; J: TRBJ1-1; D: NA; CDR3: CASSSLTLGGSTEAFF; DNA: TGTGCCAGCAGTTCCCTTACCCTAGGGGGGAGCACTGAAGCTTTCTTT
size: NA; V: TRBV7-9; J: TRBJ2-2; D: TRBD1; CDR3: CASSPQGVGPGELFF; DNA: TGTGCCAGCAGCCCACAGGGGGTCGGACCCGGGGAGCTGTTTTTT
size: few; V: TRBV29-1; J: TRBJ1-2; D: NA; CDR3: CSVPGPNYGYTF; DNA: TGCAGCGTCCCGGGACCGAACTATGGCTACACCTTC
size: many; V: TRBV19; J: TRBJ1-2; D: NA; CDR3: CASSPLRPGNYGYTF; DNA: TGTGCCAGTAGTCCCCTAAGGCCGGGGAACTATGGCTACACCTTC
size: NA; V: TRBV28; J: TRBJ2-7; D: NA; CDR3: CASSFPGSSYEQYF; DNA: TGTGCCAGCAGTTTTCCGGGGAGCTCCTACGAGCAGTACTTC
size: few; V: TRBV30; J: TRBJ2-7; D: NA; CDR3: CACPEQGGEQYF; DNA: TGTGCCTGCCCCGAACAGGGAGGCGAGCAGTACTTC